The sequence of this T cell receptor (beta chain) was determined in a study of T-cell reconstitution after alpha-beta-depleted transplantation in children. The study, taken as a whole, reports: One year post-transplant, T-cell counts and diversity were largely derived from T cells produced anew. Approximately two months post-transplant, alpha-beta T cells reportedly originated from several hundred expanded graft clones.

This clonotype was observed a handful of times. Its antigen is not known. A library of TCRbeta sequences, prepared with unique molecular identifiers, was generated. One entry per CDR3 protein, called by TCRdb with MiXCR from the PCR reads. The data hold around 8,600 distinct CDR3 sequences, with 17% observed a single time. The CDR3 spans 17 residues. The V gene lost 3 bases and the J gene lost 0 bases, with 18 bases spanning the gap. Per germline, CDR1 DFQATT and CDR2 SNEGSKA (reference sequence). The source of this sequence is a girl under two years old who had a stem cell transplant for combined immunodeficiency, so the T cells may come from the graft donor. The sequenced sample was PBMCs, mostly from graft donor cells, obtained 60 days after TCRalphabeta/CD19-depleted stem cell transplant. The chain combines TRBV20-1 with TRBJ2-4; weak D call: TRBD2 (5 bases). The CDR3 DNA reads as TGCAGTGCTAGCCCCCCGCGCGGGTGGGTAGCCAAAAACATTCAGTACTTC. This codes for CSASPPRGWVAKNIQYF.